This T cell receptor (beta chain) was captured by sequencing in a study of T cell responses to AZD1222 COVID-19 vaccine. A note on this clone: Its antigen is not known.

Sequencing used immunoSEQ multiplex PCR; TCRdb keeps in-frame clones, though not all of them. The sample has about 130,000 clones, approximately 90% seen once. Overall study findings and caveats: Just five to seven AZD1222 recipients tested seropositive at baseline. Vaccine-associated CD4 TCRs spanned spike, dominant at 160-218 and 743-854. Most donors were white British and more were female, and clonal diversity was possibly underestimated.

The CDR3 sequence is 16 residues long. The germline CDR1 and CDR2 sequences are SGHTA and FQGNSA. V was pared by 1 base and J by 5 bases, with 14 bases between. The sequencing used peripheral blood, collected on day 0 of AZD1222 vaccination. The chain has TRBV7-2 and TRBJ1-4, with D perhaps matching TRBD1 (6 bases). The sequence derives from an adult in good health. DNA of the CDR3: TGTGCCAGCAGCTTAGGGGGGGCAGGAGGGAATGAAAAACTGTTTTTT. Its protein is CASSLGGAGGNEKLFF.